These T cell receptor beta chains were read from a single sample in a study of T cell repertoires in cytomegalovirus infection. These receptors' targets are unknown. One entry per CDR3 protein, called by TCRdb with MiXCR from the reads. The profile shows hundreds of thousands of distinct CDR3 sequences, 30% to 35% of them singletons. The input for sequencing was cultured PBMCs, taken from culture after CMV antigen stimulation. These receptors all stem from a human donor in good health (CMV status not recorded). Some clones in this sample may be carry-over from other donors' samples. Both conserved end residues are part of each CDR3.

length: 16; J: TRBJ1-3; V: TRBV7-9; CDR3: CASSTPGDRGLNTIYF
length: 15; J: TRBJ2-3; V: TRBV7-2; CDR3: CASSLVPGAGDTQYF
length: 13; J: TRBJ1-2; V: TRBV30; CDR3: CAWSRDVSDGYTF
length: 15; J: TRBJ1-1; V: TRBV19; CDR3: CASSYLGSMNTEAFF
length: 14; J: TRBJ2-5; V: TRBV7-8; CDR3: CASSPPGRQETQYF
length: 15; J: TRBJ1-2; V: TRBV7-2; CDR3: CASSLGISGQGVGTF
length: 17; J: TRBJ1-4; V: TRBV4-2; CDR3: CASSRAQGASTNEKLFF
length: 15; J: TRBJ1-5; V: TRBV12-3/TRBV12-4; CDR3: CASRGRDRTDQPQHF
length: 19; J: TRBJ2-3; V: TRBV7-2; CDR3: CASSPQYREREGWLNTQYF
length: 15; J: TRBJ1-2; V: TRBV27; CDR3: CASSLRRSLPRGYTF
length: 15; J: TRBJ2-2; V: TRBV7-2; CDR3: CASSLYERESGELFF
length: 15; J: TRBJ2-1; V: TRBV9; CDR3: CASSAGLAAYNEQFF
length: 17; J: TRBJ2-1; V: TRBV27; CDR3: CASSFFHLGLTFNEQFF
length: 16; J: TRBJ1-2; V: TRBV27; CDR3: CASSLEFRRTINGYTF
length: 13; J: TRBJ2-1; V: TRBV7-6; CDR3: CASSASSYNEQFF
length: 9; J: TRBJ1-1; V: TRBV30; CDR3: CAWSPGYLF
length: 12; J: TRBJ2-5; V: TRBV6-1; CDR3: CASSEAGETQYF
length: 16; J: TRBJ2-3; V: TRBV6-5; CDR3: CASSYMFPEGTDTQYF
length: 14; J: TRBJ1-1; V: TRBV7-9; CDR3: CASSLDGVRTEAFF
length: 15; J: TRBJ2-1; V: TRBV6-2/TRBV6-3; CDR3: CATSPRSSGRVEQFF
length: 17; J: TRBJ2-1; V: TRBV10-3; CDR3: CAISESKSGRNYNEQFF
length: 14; J: TRBJ1-1; V: TRBV6-8; CDR3: CASSRDRLKGEAFF
length: 13; J: TRBJ2-7; V: TRBV27; CDR3: CASSLKGAYEQYF
length: 14; J: TRBJ2-3; V: TRBV19; CDR3: CASSIWSGVDTQYF